The clone carrying this T cell receptor beta chain was seen a handful of times. The data are from a study of glioma-infiltrating T cells. TCR alpha and beta CDR3 regions were amplified from RNA using iRepertoire nested multiplex PCR. TCRdb ran MiXCR on the multiplex PCR reads and lists one entry per CDR3 protein. This table has under 200,000 distinct CDR3 sequences, around 45% appearing once. CDR1 LNHDA and CDR2 SQIVND come from the germline V gene (reference sequence). The CDR3 totals 17 residues. The trim removed 2 bases at V and 6 bases at J, leaving 13 bases unmatched. Source material: glioma tissue, nonneoplastic brain tissue, or PBMCs (not recorded which). This chain uses TRBV19 with TRBJ2-1, with 7 bases matching TRBD2. This receptor was taken from a human donor with low-grade glioma or glioblastoma, undergoing nonglioma brain surgery, or in good health (not recorded which). The CDR3 coding sequence is TGTGCCAGTAGTATACTGCTCCCCGGCGCTAGCGGCAATGAGCAGTTCTTC. Protein sequence: CASSILLPGASGNEQFF.